This entry concerns a single TCR beta chain. Its antigen is unknown. The data originate from a study of T cell responses to AZD1222 COVID-19 vaccine. Study-wide points: Spike-specific TCR breadth rose after two AZD1222 doses, and depth rose as well. Spike-wide vaccine-associated CD4 TCRs dominated at 160-218 and 743-854.

This CDR3 has 13 residues. V shed 4 bases and J shed 4 bases, with 8 bases lying between them. The germline gives CDR1 LGHDT, CDR2 YNNKEL (reference sequence). The data were produced by immunoSEQ multiplex PCR, yet TCRdb's version contains in-frame clones alone and is incomplete. The sample records some 190,000 clones, roughly 94% being singletons. The clonotype comes from an adult who received the MenACWY meningococcal vaccine as a control. Sequencing used peripheral blood, obtained 28 days after the second dose of the MenACWY control vaccine. This chain connects TRBV3-1 (or the pseudogene TRBV3-2) to TRBJ1-5, with D possibly being TRBD1 (6 bases). The CDR3 nucleotides are TGTGCCAGCAGCCCAGGACAGAATCAGCCCCAGCATTTT. Its translation: CASSPGQNQPQHF.